This TCR beta chain was sequenced for a study of cytomegalovirus exposure and HLA in healthy donors. Study background: Within the Caucasian-associated ancestry cluster were more than 75% of the approximately 370 genotyped donors. Findings of the study overall: Rare TCR sequences dominated, though some public TCRs recurred in many donors. A later analysis linked 15,000 to 20,000 TCR beta sequences to HLA alleles at 0.05 false discovery rate. Previously analyzed data showed that most TCR beta V segments were productive at a frequency of about 90% or about 30%.

CDR3 size: 11 residues. The V gene's germline CDR1 is SNHLY and CDR2 FYNNEI. In the case of this clone: Its antigen is unidentified. The junction and the germline gene differ at one end; a read error may be behind it.

The primer mix had 60 Vbeta and 13 Jbeta primers. TCRdb's copy holds only in-frame clones and misses some; the assay was immunoSEQ multiplex PCR. Here the sample spans some 190,000 clones, 80% being singletons. Sequencing was performed on PBMCs. The origin of this receptor is a woman under 40 in good health and CMV-seronegative. V usage is TRBV2 and J usage is TRBJ2-7; a weak D match, TRBD2 (5 bases). The CDR3 spells CASSENGECSF. The CDR3 DNA reads TGTGCCAGCAGTGAAAACGGGGAGTGTAGCTTC.